One and the same sample provided the 28 T cell receptor beta chains below, sequenced in a study of cytomegalovirus exposure and HLA in healthy donors. A multiplex PCR was run with 60 Vbeta primers and 13 Jbeta primers. This table comes from immunoSEQ multiplex PCR, and its TCRdb copy is limited to in-frame clones, with some not included. The profile shows 90,000 to 120,000 clones, about 70% of them singletons. Sequences were obtained from PBMCs. The origin of the receptors is a man in his fifties in good health and CMV-seropositive.

The chain combines TRBV19 with TRBJ1-1; D may be TRBD1 (5 bases). This CDR3 region has 14 residues. Trimming cost V 7 bases and J 1 base, with 13 bases left between them. CDR1 and CDR2 (germline): LNHDA, SQIVND (reference sequence). For the CDR3, the DNA is TGTGCCAGTACCTCAGGGAAGTGGAACACTGAAGCTTTCTTT. As protein: CASTSGKWNTEAFF.

The chain has TRBV6-5 and TRBJ2-7; the D gene is possibly TRBD2 (6 bases). The CDR3 length is 14 residues. Per germline, CDR1 MNHEY and CDR2 SVGAGI. The V end was cut by 5 bases, the J end by 2 bases, with 13 bases between. CDR3 DNA: TGTGCCAGCAGTCCAGGGACTTTCGCCTACGAGCAGTACTTC. This encodes CASSPGTFAYEQYF.

This chain links TRBV7-9 with TRBJ1-2; D is possibly TRBD1 (5 bases). Germline V gene data show CDR1 as SEHNR and CDR2 as FQNEAQ (reference sequence). CDR3 length: 13 residues. Trimming removed 6 bases from V and 7 bases from J, with 15 bases in between. In DNA form, the CDR3 reads TGTGCCAGCAGTCTAGGGGAAGCGCCTGGCTACACCTTC. It yields the protein CASSLGEAPGYTF.

The chain joins TRBV29-1 to TRBJ2-5, with 8 nucleotides matching TRBD2. CDR1 is SQVTM and CDR2 is ANQGSEA in the germline V gene. The CDR3 has 13 residues. The V segment lost 4 bases and the J segment 4 bases; nucleotides outside the gene matches: 5. The CDR3: CSVGGTSGETQYF. For the CDR3, the DNA is TGCAGCGTTGGCGGAACTAGCGGAGAGACCCAGTACTTC.

The rearrangement joins TRBV6-5 to TRBJ1-2; 8 bases fit TRBD1. In germline, CDR1 is MNHEY, CDR2 SVGAGI. The J segment lost 2 bases and the V segment lost 11 bases, leaving 10 bases of the junction unmatched. The CDR3 sequence is 14 residues long. In nucleotides, the CDR3 is TGTGCCGGATACGGGACAGGCGAAAACTATGGCTACACCTTC. Protein product: CAGYGTGENYGYTF.

This clone was recorded only once. The chain employs TRBV10-3 and TRBJ2-1; perhaps TRBD1 as D (5 bases). Trimming stripped 3 bases from V and 5 bases from J, with 14 bases between. In germline, CDR1 is ENHRY, CDR2 SYGVKD. This CDR3 region has 15 residues. The CDR3 reads CAISEGQGGDNEQFF. CDR3 DNA: TGTGCCATCAGTGAAGGGCAGGGTGGGGACAATGAGCAGTTCTTC.

The V and J genes are TRBV10-3 and TRBJ1-3, with 7 nucleotides matching TRBD1. The CDR3 length is 16 residues. Germline lookup yields CDR1 ENHRY and CDR2 SYGVKD. V lost 5 bases and J lost 4; bases outside the gene matches: 11. In DNA form, the CDR3 reads TGTGCCATCAGTCCCGCCGGGACAGAAAACGGAAACACCATATATTTT. Amino acids: CAISPAGTENGNTIYF.

A remark on this clone: Within the sample, other DNA sequences also encode this same CDR3. The genes are TRBV5-1 and TRBJ1-1, with D possibly matching TRBD1 (5 bases). V was pared by 4 bases and J by 1 base, with 8 bases between. The CDR3 contains 13 residues. Germline CDR1 and CDR2: SGHRS and YFSETQ. The CDR3, as DNA: TGCGCCAGCAGCGTAGACAGGAACACTGAAGCTTTCTTT. The encoded protein is CASSVDRNTEAFF.

This clone was observed a handful of times. The chain employs TRBV4-1 and TRBJ2-2, with TRBD2 matching 10 bases. The CDR3 contains 20 residues. The V gene end was trimmed by 1 base and the J gene end by 6 bases; junction bases not matched to a gene: 17. CDR1 MGHRA and CDR2 YSYEKL come from the germline V gene. CDR3 nucleotide sequence: TGCGCCAGCAGCCAAGTCCCCATGGGTAGCGGGGGGAGCAAGTCCGGGGAGCTGTTTTTT. Its translation is CASSQVPMGSGGSKSGELFF.

The gene calls are TRBV7-8 and TRBJ2-7; no clear D. V gave up 1 base and J gave up 5 bases, with 9 bases separating them. This CDR3 comprises 13 residues. The germline CDR1 and CDR2 sequences are SGHVS and FQNEAQ. The CDR3 nucleotides read TGTGCCAGCAGCTTAGAACAGCTGGACGAGCAGTACTTC. Amino acids: CASSLEQLDEQYF.

This clone was recorded once. The chain is built from TRBV19 and TRBJ1-5, with 9 positions matching TRBD1. Germline lookup yields CDR1 LNHDA and CDR2 SQIVND (reference sequence). The V segment lost 3 bases and the J segment 3 bases; nucleotides outside the gene matches: 30. This CDR3 region has 24 residues. This CDR3 reads CASSIGDVRTGVDFGGLFNQPQHF. The CDR3 DNA sequence: TGTGCCAGTAGTATCGGGGACGTTAGGACAGGGGTAGATTTTGGAGGCCTCTTCAATCAGCCCCAGCATTTT.

This clone was counted between two and nine times. V usage is TRBV2 and J usage is TRBJ1-5, with TRBD1 identical over 8 bases. The CDR3 is 16 amino acids. With 3 bases clipped from V and 4 bases from J, the junction kept 8 bases outside the gene matches. Germline V CDR1 and CDR2: SNHLY, FYNNEI. CDR3 region: CASSEDPQGANQPQHF. The CDR3 bases are TGTGCCAGCAGTGAGGACCCTCAGGGGGCGAATCAGCCCCAGCATTTT.

The chain carries TRBV10-1 and TRBJ2-2; no clear D gene. This CDR3 has 14 residues. Germline V gene sequence: CDR1 WNHNN, CDR2 SYGVQD (reference sequence). V was trimmed by 3 bases and J by 2 bases, leaving 7 bases between them. In nucleotides, the CDR3 is TGCGCCAGCAGTGAAGGAGAAAACACCGGGGAGCTGTTTTTT. It encodes CASSEGENTGELFF.

The chain couples TRBV6-5 to TRBJ2-5; TRBD1 aligns across 11 bases. With 6 bases clipped from V and 5 bases from J, the junction kept 8 bases outside the gene matches. The CDR3 extends over 15 amino acids. From germline, CDR1 is MNHEY and CDR2 SVGAGI. The DNA for the CDR3 is TGTGCCAGCAGCCCGCGGACAGGGGGCAGTGAGACCCAGTACTTC. This gives the protein CASSPRTGGSETQYF.

Only a few counts were recorded for this clone. This chain joins TRBV19 and TRBJ2-4, with TRBD1 as a possible D gene (5 bases). Trimming stripped 1 base from V and 8 bases from J, with 15 bases between. There are 15 residues in the CDR3. Germline V lookup: CDR1 LNHDA, CDR2 SQIVND (reference sequence). CDR3 protein: CASSIGAGFRDIQYF. CDR3 nucleotides: TGTGCCAGTAGTATAGGGGCAGGGTTTAGGGACATTCAGTACTTC.

The chain has TRBV20-1 and TRBJ1-2; 7 bases are shared with TRBD1. The CDR3 is made up of 11 amino acids. Germline trimming cut 6 bases from V and 3 bases from J; bases unmatched to any gene: 1. From germline, CDR1 is DFQATT and CDR2 SNEGSKA (reference sequence). CDR3 DNA: TGCAGTGCAACAGGGGACTATGGCTACACCTTC. Translation: CSATGDYGYTF.

In its sample, this clone was seen once. This rearrangement joins TRBV4-1 to TRBJ2-7, with a tentative D call TRBD1 (5 bases). Per germline, CDR1 MGHRA and CDR2 YSYEKL. V gave up 0 bases and J gave up 6 bases, with 15 bases separating them. CDR3 size: 15 residues. CDR3 in DNA: TGCGCCAGCAGCCAAGAACAGGTCACTCCCGCCGAGCAGTACTTC. As protein: CASSQEQVTPAEQYF.

The rearrangement uses TRBV11-2 and TRBJ1-1; weak D call: TRBD1 (5 bases). Germline CDR1 SGHAT, CDR2 FQNNGV. The CDR3 totals 13 residues. Trimming shortened V by 3 bases and J by 1 base, and 6 bases separated the two germline ends. Written as DNA, the CDR3 is TGTGCCAGCAGCTTCGACAGGAACACTGAAGCTTTCTTT. This codes for CASSFDRNTEAFF. The whole variable domain, filled in from reference TRBV11-2 and TRBJ1-1, reads EAGVAQSPRYKIIEKRQSVAFWCNPISGHATLYWYQQILGQGPKLLIQFQNNGVVDDSQLPKDRFSAERLKGVDSTLKIQPAKLEDSAVYLCASSFDRNTEAFFGQGTRLTVV.

The J gene is TRBJ1-2, the V gene TRBV4-1; D is undetermined. This CDR3 is 17 amino acids long. Trimming left V 4 bases short and J 3 bases short, with 21 bases between. The V gene's germline CDR1 is MGHRA and CDR2 YSYEKL. For the CDR3, the DNA is TGCGCCAGCAGCCGCAACGTCAATCCGGGGTTTGACTATGGCTACACCTTC. It translates to CASSRNVNPGFDYGYTF.

The chain joins TRBV5-1 to TRBJ1-6; possibly TRBD1 for D (5 bases). CDR1 and CDR2 from the germline V gene are SGHRS and YFSETQ. This CDR3 comprises 15 residues. Trimming stripped 0 bases from V and 5 bases from J, with 9 bases between. The CDR3 DNA is TGCGCCAGCAGCTTGGGCGACAGCGATAATTCACCCCTCCACTTT. Translation: CASSLGDSDNSPLHF.

The CDR3 DNA sequence: TGTGCCAGCAGACGGGACTTCCGGTACCAAGAGACCCAGTACTTC. Amino acids: CASRRDFRYQETQYF. The chain recombines TRBV6-6 with TRBJ2-5, with a possible D match to TRBD2 (6 bases). The germline V and J ends were trimmed by 6 bases and 0 bases, with 14 bases remaining between them. CDR3 length: 15 residues. Looked up from germline, CDR1 is MNHNY and CDR2 is SVGAGI (reference sequence).

The chain recombines TRBV19 with TRBJ1-5, with 9 bases lining up with TRBD1. V shed 5 bases and J 9 bases; nucleotides not matched to a gene: 8. The CDR3 is 14 amino acids. Germline V lookup: CDR1 LNHDA, CDR2 SQIVND (reference sequence). CDR3 protein: CASSSDHRGRPQHF. CDR3 DNA: TGTGCCAGTAGTTCCGACCACAGGGGGCGGCCCCAGCATTTT.

The J gene is TRBJ1-3, the V gene TRBV11-2; the match to TRBD1 covers 7 bases. V shed 3 bases, J shed 2 bases, and the junction held 4 bases outside the gene matches. The CDR3 covers 15 residues. Germline CDR1 SGHAT, CDR2 FQNNGV. CDR3 protein: CASSLIQGAGNTIYF. In nucleotides, the CDR3 is TGTGCCAGCAGCTTGATTCAGGGGGCTGGAAACACCATATATTTT.

The chain joins TRBV2 to TRBJ2-3, with D uncertain. There are 12 residues in the CDR3. The V gene's germline CDR1 is SNHLY and CDR2 FYNNEI. Trimming pared 7 bases from V and 6 bases from J, leaving 11 bases between. The CDR3 nucleotides read TGTGCCAGCAAAGATAGATCCGATACGCAGTATTTT. It codes for CASKDRSDTQYF.

This chain links TRBV6-4 with TRBJ2-3, with 8 bases aligning to TRBD2. The V segment lost 5 bases and the J segment 6 bases; nucleotides outside the gene matches: 10. Germline lookup yields CDR1 MRHNA and CDR2 SNTAGT. CDR3 length equals 15 residues. CDR3 residues: CASSYSGGGMDTQYF. In DNA, the CDR3 is TGTGCCAGCAGTTACAGCGGGGGTGGTATGGATACGCAGTATTTT.

The chain links TRBV5-1 to TRBJ2-7, with 12 bases aligning to TRBD1. This CDR3 region has 15 residues. Germline V gives CDR1 SGHRS, CDR2 YFSETQ. Germline trimming cut 4 bases from V and 5 bases from J; bases unmatched to any gene: 7. The CDR3 spells CASSPGTGGYHEQYF. DNA for the CDR3: TGCGCCAGCAGCCCGGGGACAGGGGGCTACCACGAGCAGTACTTC.

The rearrangement joins TRBV7-9 to TRBJ1-2; 7 positions agree with TRBD1. V dropped 7 bases and J dropped 2; count of bases not matched to a gene: 16. The germline V gene encodes CDR1 SEHNR and CDR2 FQNEAQ (reference sequence). The CDR3 has 17 amino acids. CDR3 region: CASTIPQTGTENYGYTF. In DNA form, the CDR3 reads TGTGCCAGCACCATACCCCAAACTGGGACAGAGAACTATGGCTACACCTTC.

The chain links TRBV19 to TRBJ1-4; D is possibly TRBD1 (5 bases). The CDR3 covers 15 residues. V lost 6 bases, J lost 0 bases, and 11 bases lay in between. Germline V gene sequence: CDR1 LNHDA, CDR2 SQIVND (reference sequence). CDR3 loop: CASSPGEATNEKLFF. CDR3 bases: TGTGCCAGTAGCCCGGGGGAAGCAACTAATGAAAAACTGTTTTTT.